The rows below give T cell receptor beta chains drawn from one sample of a study of blood T cell repertoires in COVID-19. Some clones are missing from TCRdb's copy, which holds only in-frame ones; the method was immunoSEQ multiplex PCR. The table shows approximately 290,000 clones, with roughly nine tenths occurring only once. The sequenced material came from peripheral blood. These receptors all come from a woman aged 25 to 39 with COVID-19, enrolled during active disease. Both conserved end residues are part of each CDR3. The order of the fields is D gene, clone size, V gene, J gene, CDR3 protein, CDR3 DNA. D genes are given only for firm matches. Clone size, where shown, is once, few, many, or a class for clones that have expanded.

.	.	TRBV7-5	TRBJ1-2	CVRSGRDKGYTF	TGTGTCAGAAGCGGGAGGGACAAGGGCTACACCTTC
TRBD1	.	TRBV7-9	TRBJ1-2	CASGQETYGYTF	TGTGCCAGCGGACAGGAGACCTATGGCTACACCTTC
.	once	TRBV5-6	TRBJ1-2	CASSPKAASPTFKYGYTF	TGTGCCAGCAGCCCCAAGGCGGCCAGCCCCACCTTCAAATATGGCTACACCTTC
TRBD2	.	TRBV5-1	TRBJ2-7	CASSLVGSGIYEQYF	TGCGCCAGCAGCTTGGTTGGTAGCGGGATATACGAGCAGTACTTC
.	.	TRBV3-1/TRBV3-2	TRBJ2-4	CASSQATGVGIQYF	TGTGCCAGCAGCCAAGCAACGGGGGTCGGCATTCAGTACTTC
.	.	TRBV28	TRBJ1-5	CASSRDRTEGPQHF	TGTGCCAGCAGCCGCGACAGGACCGAAGGGCCCCAGCATTTT
TRBD1	.	TRBV2	TRBJ2-1	CASSRDRGPGDEQFF	TGTGCCAGCAGCAGAGACAGGGGTCCCGGGGATGAGCAGTTCTTC
TRBD1	.	TRBV30	TRBJ1-5	CAWSLWTGDGQPQHF	TGTGCCTGGAGTCTATGGACAGGGGACGGTCAGCCCCAGCATTTT
.	once	TRBV11-2	TRBJ1-5	CASSSHRDQPQHF	TGTGCCAGCAGCTCACACAGGGATCAGCCCCAGCATTTT
TRBD1	.	TRBV3-1/TRBV3-2	TRBJ2-5	CASRQGKETQYF	TGTGCCAGCAGACAGGGGAAAGAGACCCAGTACTTC
.	.	TRBV11-2	TRBJ1-2	CASSSMSLSNYGYTF	TGTGCCAGCAGCTCTATGTCCCTTTCTAACTATGGCTACACCTTC
.	.	TRBV12-3/TRBV12-4	TRBJ2-7	CASSSYPYEQYF	TGTGCCAGCAGTTCCTACCCCTACGAGCAGTACTTC